This TCR beta chain was documented in a study of post-analysis software for immune sequencing data. Study outcomes and limitations: About 5 TRBV segments, including TRBV5-6, TRBV5-1 and TRBV20-1, were more frequent in patients than controls. Controls' normalized Chao1 diversity significantly exceeded that of multiple sclerosis patients.

Trimming removed 5 bases from V and 2 bases from J, with 14 bases in between. There are 15 residues in the CDR3. Germline CDR1 SGHTA, CDR2 FQGNSA. Carried by the TCR beta cDNA libraries were unique molecular identifiers. Input populations of about 0.95 to 10 million T cells gave rise to roughly 500,000 cDNA molecules. One entry per CDR3 protein, called by TCRdb with MiXCR from the PCR reads. The sample shows about 570,000 distinct CDR3 sequences, around 34% of them seen only once. This clonotype turned up a few times. Its antigen is unknown. The receptor was derived from a girl aged 2 to 17 with multiple sclerosis. Sequenced material: blood. The V call is TRBV7-2, the J call TRBJ2-3; D remains unclear. CDR3 protein: CASSPLQFSTDTQYF. DNA of the CDR3: TGTGCCAGCAGCCCTCTCCAGTTTTCCACAGATACGCAGTATTTT.